Presented here are 8 T cell receptor beta chains from one specimen sequenced in a study of cytomegalovirus exposure and HLA in healthy donors. 13 Jbeta primers and 60 Vbeta primers were used for the PCR. Clones were sequenced by immunoSEQ multiplex PCR, and TCRdb holds only the in-frame ones, with some missing. The sample contains about 130,000 clones, over 65% of which appear only once. The sequencing input was PBMCs. The receptors stem from a man younger than 35 in good health and CMV-seropositive.

The chain uses TRBV7-9 and TRBJ2-1; perhaps TRBD2 as D (6 bases). V shed 5 bases and J shed 7 bases, with 15 bases lying between them. Germline V gene sequence: CDR1 SEHNR, CDR2 FQNEAQ (reference sequence). This CDR3 is 14 amino acids long. The CDR3 loop reads CASSVRDRGNEQFF. CDR3 nucleotide sequence: TGTGCCAGCAGCGTCCGGGACCGGGGGAATGAGCAGTTCTTC.

The chain has TRBV7-2 and TRBJ2-7; TRBD2 is a possible D gene (6 bases). CDR3 size: 15 residues. Trimming left V 2 bases short and J 1 base short, with 12 bases between. CDR1 and CDR2 (germline): SGHTA, FQGNSA. The CDR3 region has the DNA TGTGCCAGCAGCTTATTGGACGGACTATCCTACGAGCAGTACTTC. Its protein is CASSLLDGLSYEQYF.

The J gene is TRBJ2-2, the V gene TRBV29-1, with a tentative D call TRBD2 (5 bases). The CDR3 is made up of 14 amino acids. Deletions cut 6 bases from V and 1 base from J, with 12 bases between. Germline V gives CDR1 SQVTM, CDR2 ANQGSEA. DNA for the CDR3: TGCAGCGTCGGGGATAAGATGAACACCGGGGAGCTGTTTTTT. Its protein product is CSVGDKMNTGELFF.

The CDR3: CASSPPVSEQFF. The DNA for the CDR3 is TGTGCCAGCAGCCCCCCGGTCTCTGAGCAGTTCTTC. The chain uses TRBV7-2 and TRBJ2-1, with D unclear. Trimming removed 5 bases at V and 9 bases at J, with 11 bases between. CDR3 length: 12 amino acids. Germline V gene sequence: CDR1 SGHTA, CDR2 FQGNSA.

The chain uses TRBV19 and TRBJ2-1; D not certain. CDR1 LNHDA and CDR2 SQIVND come from the germline V gene (reference sequence). V lost 6 bases, J lost 6 bases, and 12 bases lay in between. This CDR3 contains 13 residues. CDR3 in DNA: TGTGCCAGTAGACCCATCCCCGGCAATGAGCAGTTCTTC. Protein product: CASRPIPGNEQFF. The full variable domain, completed using reference TRBV19 and TRBJ2-1, is DGGITQSPKYLFRKEGQNVTLSCEQNLNHDAMYWYRQDPGQGLRLIYYSQIVNDFQKGDIAEGYSVSREKKESFPLTVTSAQKNPTAFYLCASRPIPGNEQFFGPGTRLTVL.

The chain is built from TRBV7-3 and TRBJ2-1; TRBD2 is a possible D gene (6 bases). CDR1 SGHTA and CDR2 FQGTGA come from the germline V gene. Trimming shortened V by 5 bases and J by 0 bases, and 11 bases separated the two germline ends. CDR3 size: 15 residues. CDR3 loop: CASSAGGSSYNEQFF. Here the CDR3 DNA reads TGTGCCAGCAGCGCAGGAGGGTCCTCCTACAATGAGCAGTTCTTC.

The count of this clone is one. The chain joins TRBV13 to TRBJ2-2; D uncertain. The CDR3 extends over 13 amino acids. In germline, CDR1 is PRHDT, CDR2 FYEKMQ (reference sequence). V was trimmed by 3 bases and J by 7 bases, leaving 9 bases between them. DNA for the CDR3: TGTGCCAGCAGCTTTTCGGTGGTCGGGGAGCTGTTTTTT. Amino acid sequence: CASSFSVVGELFF. Full variable domain (outside the CDR3, taken from reference TRBV13 and TRBJ2-2): AAGVIQSPRHLIKEKRETATLKCYPIPRHDTVYWYQQGPGQDPQFLISFYEKMQSDKGSIPDRFSAQQFSDYHSELNMSSLELGDSALYFCASSFSVVGELFFGEGSRLTVL.

The V gene is TRBV9, the J gene TRBJ1-2; possible D gene TRBD1, 6 bases. CDR3 length: 14 residues. Germline V gene data show CDR1 as SGDLS and CDR2 as YYNGEE. The ends were cut back, 4 bases at V and 3 bases at J, with 13 bases in the middle. In DNA, the CDR3 is TGTGCCAGCAGCCCAACAGGGAAAGACTATGGCTACACCTTC. This translates into CASSPTGKDYGYTF.